This T cell receptor beta chain was captured by sequencing in a study of T-cell memory formation after mild COVID-19. Study findings and constraints: Whereas later expanders leaned CD4+, clones contracting day 15 to 85 showed a balanced CD4/CD8 makeup.

A single record per CDR3 protein comes from TCRdb applying MiXCR to the 5' RACE reads. The profile shows about 300,000 distinct CDR3 sequences, roughly a fifth of them singletons. Germline values: CDR1 SGHTA, CDR2 FQGNSA. Trimming removed 0 bases at V and 2 bases at J, with 15 bases between. This CDR3 region has 17 residues. Comments on this clonotype: Its specificity is not known.

What was sequenced was PBMCs or a T cell subset sorted from them (not recorded which). The rearrangement links TRBV7-2 to TRBJ2-3; perhaps TRBD2 as D (6 bases). The TCR sequence derives from a man younger than 35 who had mild COVID-19 (a few samples of this study predate the infection). Cell type and time point are not known. CDR3 loop: CASSLARDGRDTDTQYF. CDR3 bases: TGTGCCAGCAGCTTAGCGCGGGACGGGCGGGACACAGATACGCAGTATTTT.